These 18 T cell receptor beta chains share one sample of origin, sequenced in a study of T cells expressing NK-cell markers. From the 5' RACE reads, TCRdb lists one entry per CDR3 protein and no DNA. This sample contains around 550,000 distinct CDR3 sequences. Sequencing input: blood T cells: a sorted CD56 or NKG2C T cell subset, CD4+ or CD8+ T cells, or bulk PBMC T cells (not recorded which). These receptors originate from a young man in good health.

The chain is built from TRBV28 and TRBJ2-1; the D gene TCRdb calls, TRBD2, cannot be checked with no DNA. The CDR3 is 15 residues long. From germline, CDR1 is MDHEN and CDR2 SYDVKM. This CDR3 is CASSSGLAVDVEQFF.

This chain uses TRBV11-2 with TRBJ2-1; TCRdb calls TRBD2, which cannot be checked without DNA. This CDR3 region has 17 residues. Germline V lookup: CDR1 SGHAT, CDR2 FQNNGV. The CDR3 reads CASSLGLAGEYTYEQFF.

The chain links TRBV12-3 or TRBV12-4 to TRBJ1-5; TCRdb's D gene call, TRBD1, goes unchecked for lack of DNA. This CDR3 region has 13 residues. The CDR3 loop is CASSLVLGGPQHF.

The chain carries TRBV7-6 and TRBJ2-3; absent DNA, TCRdb's TRBD1 call cannot be checked. The germline V gene encodes CDR1 SGHVS and CDR2 FNYEAQ. This CDR3 has 17 residues. The CDR3: CASSYRTGSSPTDTQYF. The complete variable domain, with remaining parts taken from reference TRBV7-6 and TRBJ2-3, reads GAGVSQSPRYKVTKRGQDVALRCDPISGHVSLYWYRQALGQGPEFLTYFNYEAQQDKSGLPNDRFSAERPEGSISTLTIQRTEQRDSAMYRCASSYRTGSSPTDTQYFGPGTRLTVL.

This sequence joins TRBV12-5 and TRBJ1-5; TCRdb reports TRBD1, a call that lacks DNA to check it against. The CDR3 spans 15 residues. The germline gives CDR1 LGHNT, CDR2 FRNRAP. The CDR3 sequence: CASGLLTGGNSPQHF.

The CDR3 reads CSASGGSNQPQHF. The chain recombines TRBV20-1 with TRBJ1-5. The CDR3 spans 13 residues. The germline CDR1 and CDR2 sequences are DFQATT and SNEGSKA (reference sequence).

The chain couples TRBV12-3 or TRBV12-4 to TRBJ1-1; without DNA, the TCRdb call of TRBD1 cannot be checked. The CDR3 loop spans 16 amino acids. CDR3 protein: CASSFLPGQGTPEAFF.

The chain couples TRBV12-3 or TRBV12-4 to TRBJ2-7. This CDR3 region has 12 residues. This CDR3 reads CASRMTTYEQYF.

The V and J genes are TRBV10-3 and TRBJ2-1; TCRdb proposes TRBD2, but this gene call is untestable without DNA. Germline CDR1 ENHRY, CDR2 SYGVKD. The CDR3 contains 17 residues. The CDR3: CAIKSIQREDQYNEQFF.

The rearrangement joins TRBV7-3 to TRBJ1-3. The CDR3 sequence is 13 residues long. Germline values: CDR1 SGHTA, CDR2 FQGTGA. The CDR3 sequence: CASSSDGGHTIYF.

The V call is TRBV7-9, the J call TRBJ2-2; with no DNA, the TCRdb D assignment of TRBD1 cannot be verified. CDR3 length: 18 amino acids. Germline V lookup: CDR1 SEHNR, CDR2 FQNEAQ (reference sequence). CDR3 sequence reads: CASSPGPVGRSNTGELFF.

The V gene is TRBV3-1, the J gene TRBJ1-5. CDR3 length equals 15 residues. Germline lookup yields CDR1 LGHDT and CDR2 YNNKEL (reference sequence). CDR3 sequence: CASSQRGIVSQPQHF.

The chain is built from TRBV5-1 and TRBJ2-7; the D gene TCRdb calls, TRBD2, cannot be checked with no DNA. The CDR3 is 15 residues long. CDR1 SGHRS and CDR2 YFSETQ come from the germline V gene. The CDR3 here is CASSLAPGLEYEQYF.

This CDR3 reads CASSRPLAGENYEQYF. V is TRBV6-1 and J is TRBJ2-7; TCRdb outputs TRBD2, but without DNA this stays unchecked. In germline, CDR1 is MNHNS, CDR2 SASEGT. CDR3 length: 16 amino acids.

The chain joins TRBV6-2 or TRBV6-3 to TRBJ1-2; the TCRdb call, TRBD1, lacks DNA for checking. This CDR3 is 14 amino acids long. The germline gives CDR1 MNHEY, CDR2 SVGEGT. The CDR3 sequence: CASSYSRGGYGYTF.

This chain joins TRBV3-1 and TRBJ2-1; TCRdb's D call, TRBD2, is unchecked because there is no DNA. From germline, CDR1 is LGHDT and CDR2 YNNKEL (reference sequence). The CDR3 is made up of 13 amino acids. CDR3 residues: CASTLGLEGEQFF.

The chain carries TRBV4-2 and TRBJ1-1. Germline loops: CDR1 LGHNA, CDR2 YNFKEQ. The CDR3 consists of 16 residues. The CDR3 region is CASRPILSASNTEAFF.

This chain links TRBV9 with TRBJ2-3; TCRdb indicates TRBD1, and absent DNA this call remains unverified. CDR1 and CDR2 (germline): SGDLS, YYNGEE. This CDR3 comprises 15 residues. CDR3 amino acids: CASSERDGFTDTQYF.